This TCR beta chain comes out of a study of PD-1 blockade in classical Hodgkin lymphoma. Germline V lookup: CDR1 LGHNA, CDR2 YNFKEQ. The CDR3 is 14 residues long. Trimming cost V 4 bases and J 7 bases; bases outside gene matches: 2. Overall study results and limits: Patients who responded completely had about the same baseline diversity as newly diagnosed patients. There remain no defined causes for the repertoire differences, which possibly reflect disease activity or prior therapy. Anyone who began nivolumab under 1 year after ASCT was excluded.

In every patient, relapse followed autologous stem cell transplantation, while exposure to brentuximab vedotin differed. Sequenced by immunoSEQ multiplex PCR; TCRdb stores in-frame clones only, minus some. The profile shows more than 90,000 clones, approximately 80% of them singletons. Concerning this clone itself: Its target is not known.

The sequence came from a human donor with classical Hodgkin lymphoma. The chain links TRBV4-2 to TRBJ2-2; 11 nucleotides align to TRBD1. The sample here was peripheral blood mononuclear cells (PBMCs), taken before the second cycle of nivolumab. CDR3 residues: CASSRDRGVGELFF. In DNA form, the CDR3 reads TGTGCCAGCAGCCGGGACAGGGGGGTCGGGGAGCTGTTTTTT.